The 11 T cell receptor beta chains reported below all come from one sample, sequenced in a study of blood T cell repertoires in COVID-19. Using immunoSEQ multiplex PCR, the repertoire was profiled, and TCRdb retains in-frame clones only, with some absent. The sample has tens of thousands of clones, roughly 77% seen once. The specimen was peripheral blood. The receptors here all came from a human donor in a cohort sampled during active COVID-19.

The V gene is TRBV10-3, the J gene TRBJ2-5; TRBD1 matches 8 bases. V shed 7 bases and J 5 bases; nucleotides not matched to a gene: 12. Germline lookup yields CDR1 ENHRY and CDR2 SYGVKD. The CDR3 extends over 15 amino acids. The CDR3 spells CAINPGQGAMETQYF. CDR3 nucleotides: TGTGCCATCAACCCGGGGCAGGGGGCTATGGAGACCCAGTACTTC.

V and J are TRBV28 and TRBJ1-4; the D gene is possibly TRBD1 (6 bases). This CDR3 has 13 residues. The V end lost 8 bases, the J end lost 7 bases, and 14 bases lay between the germline ends. CDR1 MDHEN and CDR2 SYDVKM come from the germline V gene. The CDR3 sequence is CASGGRQGEKLFF. The CDR3, as DNA: TGTGCCAGCGGGGGCAGGCAGGGTGAAAAACTGTTTTTT.

V and J are TRBV27 and TRBJ2-1, with TRBD2 matching 10 bases. Losses at the gene ends were 2 bases for V and 3 bases for J; bases not matched to a gene: 7. This CDR3 region has 17 residues. Germline V gene data show CDR1 as MNHEY and CDR2 as SMNVEV (reference sequence). CDR3 coding DNA: TGTGCCAGCAGTTTACCAAGTCCTAGCGGGAGCTACAATGAGCAGTTCTTC. Protein sequence: CASSLPSPSGSYNEQFF.

This clone was seen once. The chain employs TRBV5-6 and TRBJ2-2; TRBD2 matches 12 bases. Unmatched junction bases numbered 4, after V lost 4 bases and J lost 3 bases. The CDR3 has 16 amino acids. Looked up from germline, CDR1 is SGHDT and CDR2 is YYEEEE. The CDR3: CASSTLAGGYTGELFF. The CDR3 DNA reads as TGTGCCAGCAGCACACTAGCGGGAGGATACACCGGGGAGCTGTTTTTT. Complete variable domain (other parts from reference TRBV5-6 and TRBJ2-2): DAGVTQSPTHLIKTRGQQVTLRCSPKSGHDTVSWYQQALGQGPQFIFQYYEEEERQRGNFPDRFSGHQFPNYSSELNVNALLLGDSALYLCASSTLAGGYTGELFFGEGSRLTVL.

V and J are TRBV5-4 and TRBJ2-5, with 10 bases matching TRBD1. This CDR3 spans 15 amino acids. Trimming took 0 bases from V and 4 from J; bases not matched to a gene: 3. Germline loops: CDR1 SGHNT, CDR2 YYREEE (reference sequence). Here the CDR3 reads CASSLGQGAGETQYF. The CDR3 coding sequence is TGTGCCAGCAGCTTGGGACAGGGGGCTGGAGAGACCCAGTACTTC.

The rearrangement links TRBV7-9 to TRBJ2-7; D may be TRBD2 (6 bases). Trimming took 5 bases from V and 3 from J, leaving 14 bases between them. The CDR3 loop spans 14 amino acids. CDR1 and CDR2 (germline): SEHNR, FQNEAQ (reference sequence). CDR3 sequence reads: CASSTPGSGYEQYF. CDR3 bases: TGTGCCAGCAGCACCCCCGGTAGCGGCTACGAGCAGTACTTC.

The chain has TRBV29-1 and TRBJ1-2, with TRBD1 matching over 9 bases. V was pared by 3 bases and J by 4 bases, with 6 bases of the junction left unmatched. The V gene's germline CDR1 is SQVTM and CDR2 ANQGSEA. The CDR3 totals 14 residues. CDR3 sequence: CSVETGTGFYGYTF. CDR3 coding DNA: TGCAGCGTTGAGACCGGGACAGGGTTCTATGGCTACACCTTC. The whole variable domain, filled in from reference TRBV29-1 and TRBJ1-2, reads SAVISQKPSRDICQRGTSLTIQCQVDSQVTMMFWYRQQPGQSLTLIATANQGSEATYESGFVIDKFPISRPNLTFSTLTVSNMSPEDSSIYLCSVETGTGFYGYTFGSGTRLTVV.

The rearrangement links TRBV2 to TRBJ2-1; weak D call: TRBD2 (6 bases). This CDR3 has 13 residues. CDR1 and CDR2 (germline): SNHLY, FYNNEI. Trimming stripped 5 bases from V and 9 bases from J, with 14 bases between. The CDR3 nucleotides read TGTGCCAGCAGTCGCTACCCCGGGGGTGAGCAGTTCTTC. It is translated as CASSRYPGGEQFF.

V usage is TRBV18 and J usage is TRBJ2-1; D gene unclear. This CDR3 has 15 amino acids. V lost 3 bases and J 3 bases, leaving 12 bases between the germline ends. Germline CDR1 and CDR2: KGHSH and LQKENI. The CDR3 loop is CASSPQGAVYNEQFF. The DNA of the CDR3 is TGTGCCAGCTCACCCCAAGGCGCGGTCTACAATGAGCAGTTCTTC.

The rearrangement joins TRBV5-1 to TRBJ1-2; no firm D call. Between the trimmed V and J ends, which lost 5 bases and 4 bases, there was a span of 15 bases. The CDR3 length is 14 residues. CDR1 is SGHRS and CDR2 is YFSETQ in the germline V gene. For the CDR3, the DNA is TGCGCCAGCAGGCCACAGCAAGACCTCTATGGCTACACCTTC. Encoded protein: CASRPQQDLYGYTF. Full variable domain (remainder filled in from reference TRBV5-1 and TRBJ1-2): KAGVTQTPRYLIKTRGQQVTLSCSPISGHRSVSWYQQTPGQGLQFLFEYFSETQRNKGNFPGRFSGRQFSNSRSEMNVSTLELGDSALYLCASRPQQDLYGYTFGSGTRLTVV.

This clone appeared a single time. The CDR3 nucleotides are TGTGCCAGCAGCTTATTTTCTGCGGATATCTCTGGAAACACCATATATTTT. Translating it yields CASSLFSADISGNTIYF. The rearrangement uses TRBV7-2 and TRBJ1-3, with D uncertain. There are 17 residues in the CDR3. Germline CDR1 SGHTA, CDR2 FQGNSA. Trimming removed 2 bases at V and 0 bases at J, with 14 bases between.